This T cell receptor beta chain was recovered during a study of blood T cells in healthy people across ages. A second PCR, run for about 7 to 11 cycles, used a sample-barcoded 5' primer plus a J-beta primer mix. TCRdb re-called the 5' RACE reads through MiXCR, storing one row per CDR3 protein. The sample lists more than 750,000 distinct CDR3 sequences, 25% to 30% occurring once. This CDR3 spans 14 amino acids. V was pared by 4 bases and J by 2 bases, with 10 bases between. Per the germline V gene, CDR1 is SNHLY and CDR2 is FYNNEI. This clonotype was counted between two and nine times. In addition, the sample was reused for a study of T cells of mothers and their children.

Sequenced sample: blood. The gene calls are TRBV2 and TRBJ2-3; D is unclear. The TCR sequence derives from a woman in her forties in good health. The chain's CDR3 is CASSVSGFTDTQYF. The CDR3 DNA reads as TGTGCCAGCAGTGTTTCCGGATTCACAGATACGCAGTATTTT.